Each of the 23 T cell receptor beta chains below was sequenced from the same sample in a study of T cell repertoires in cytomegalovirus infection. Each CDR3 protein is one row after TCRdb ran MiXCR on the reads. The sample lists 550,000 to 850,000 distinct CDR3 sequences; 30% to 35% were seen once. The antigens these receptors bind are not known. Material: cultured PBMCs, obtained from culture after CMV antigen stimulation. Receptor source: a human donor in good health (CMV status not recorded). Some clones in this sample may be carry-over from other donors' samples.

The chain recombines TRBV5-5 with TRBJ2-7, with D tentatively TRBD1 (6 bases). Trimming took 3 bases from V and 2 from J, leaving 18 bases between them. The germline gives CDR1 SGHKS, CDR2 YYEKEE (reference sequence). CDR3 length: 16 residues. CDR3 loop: CASSYRDTLDAYEQYF. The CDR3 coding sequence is TGTGCCAGCAGCTACAGGGACACACTAGATGCCTACGAGCAGTACTTC. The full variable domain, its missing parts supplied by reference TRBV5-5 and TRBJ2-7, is DAGVTQSPTHLIKTRGQQVTLRCSPISGHKSVSWYQQVLGQGPQFIFQYYEKEERGRGNFPDRFSARQFPNYSSELNVNALLLGDSALYLCASSYRDTLDAYEQYFGPGTRLTVT.

CDR3 DNA: TGTGCCAGCAGTGAACAAGGACAACTTCAGCCCCAGCATTTT. This codes for CASSEQGQLQPQHF. The V call is TRBV6-1, the J call TRBJ1-5; tentative D call: TRBD1 (5 bases). V was trimmed by 2 bases and J by 6 bases, leaving 11 bases between them. The CDR3 spans 14 residues. CDR1 MNHNS and CDR2 SASEGT come from the germline V gene.

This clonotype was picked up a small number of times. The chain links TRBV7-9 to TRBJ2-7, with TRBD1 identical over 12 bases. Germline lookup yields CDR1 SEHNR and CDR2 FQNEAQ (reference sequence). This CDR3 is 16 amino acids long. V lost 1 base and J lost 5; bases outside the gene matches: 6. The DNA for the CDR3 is TGTGCCAGCAGCTTAGTCATCGGGACAGGGGGCGACGAGCAGTACTTC. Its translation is CASSLVIGTGGDEQYF.

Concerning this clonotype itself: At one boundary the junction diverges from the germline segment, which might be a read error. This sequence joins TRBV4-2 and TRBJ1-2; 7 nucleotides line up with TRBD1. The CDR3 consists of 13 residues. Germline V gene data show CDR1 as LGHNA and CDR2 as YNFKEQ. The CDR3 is CASSQDIPTGSIF. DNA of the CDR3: TGTGCCAGCAGCCAAGATATTCCGACAGGGTCGATCTTC.

This chain's CDR3 is CSGSTVDSNQPQHF. The DNA of the CDR3 is TGCAGCGGATCGACAGTTGATAGCAATCAGCCCCAGCATTTT. V gene TRBV29-1 combines with J gene TRBJ1-5, with D perhaps TRBD1 (5 bases). Trimming shortened V by 7 bases and J by 0 bases, and 13 bases separated the two germline ends. The CDR3 consists of 14 residues. The germline V gene encodes CDR1 SQVTM and CDR2 ANQGSEA.

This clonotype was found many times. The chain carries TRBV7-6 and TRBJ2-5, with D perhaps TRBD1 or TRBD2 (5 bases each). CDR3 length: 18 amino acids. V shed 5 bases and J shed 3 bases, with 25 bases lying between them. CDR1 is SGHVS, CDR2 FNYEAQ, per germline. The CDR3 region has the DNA TGTGCCAGCAGCAGACCCCAAGAGGGAGAGGGGACGGAAGAGACCCAGTACTTC. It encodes CASSRPQEGEGTEETQYF.

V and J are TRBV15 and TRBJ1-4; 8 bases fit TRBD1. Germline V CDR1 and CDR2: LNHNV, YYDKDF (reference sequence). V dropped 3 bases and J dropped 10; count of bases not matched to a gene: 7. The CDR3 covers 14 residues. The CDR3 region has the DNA TGTGCCACCAGCAGGGACAGGGTTAGAGGAAAACTGTTTTTT. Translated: CATSRDRVRGKLFF.

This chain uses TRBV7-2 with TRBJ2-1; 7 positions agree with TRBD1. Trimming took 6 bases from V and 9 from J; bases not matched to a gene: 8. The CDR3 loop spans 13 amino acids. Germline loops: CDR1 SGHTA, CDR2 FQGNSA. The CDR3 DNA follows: TGTGCCAGCAGTTTACGACAGGGCGCTGAGCAGTTCTTC. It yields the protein CASSLRQGAEQFF. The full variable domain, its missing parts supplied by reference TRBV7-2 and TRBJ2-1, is GAGVSQSPSNKVTEKGKDVELRCDPISGHTALYWYRQSLGQGLEFLIYFQGNSAPDKSGLPSDRFSAERTGGSVSTLTIQRTQQEDSAVYLCASSLRQGAEQFFGPGTRLTVL.

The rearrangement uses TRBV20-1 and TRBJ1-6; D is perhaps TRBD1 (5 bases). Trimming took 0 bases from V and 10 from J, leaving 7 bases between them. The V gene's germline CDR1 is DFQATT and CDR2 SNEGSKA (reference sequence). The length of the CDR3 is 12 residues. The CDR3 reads CSARDTGSPLHF. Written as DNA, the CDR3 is TGCAGTGCTAGAGATACAGGCTCACCCCTCCACTTT.

CDR3 DNA: TGTGCCATCAAACAGGGGGCAATCGGCTACACCTTC. It codes for CAIKQGAIGYTF. The rearrangement uses TRBV19 and TRBJ1-2, with 9 bases identical to TRBD1. The CDR3 sequence is 12 residues long. Germline CDR1 and CDR2: LNHDA and SQIVND (reference sequence). Unmatched junction bases numbered 8, after V lost 10 bases and J lost 8 bases.

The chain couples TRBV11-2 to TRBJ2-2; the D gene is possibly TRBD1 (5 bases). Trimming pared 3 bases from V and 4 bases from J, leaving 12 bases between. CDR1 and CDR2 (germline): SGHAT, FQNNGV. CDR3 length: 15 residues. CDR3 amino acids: CASSFRTPSTGELFF. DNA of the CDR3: TGTGCCAGCAGCTTCAGGACACCGTCCACCGGGGAGCTGTTTTTT.

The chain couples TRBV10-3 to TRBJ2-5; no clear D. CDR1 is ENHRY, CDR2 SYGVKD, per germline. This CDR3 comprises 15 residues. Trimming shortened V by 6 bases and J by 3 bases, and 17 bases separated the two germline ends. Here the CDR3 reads CAISLSHGQKETQYF. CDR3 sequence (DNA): TGTGCCATCAGCCTTTCGCATGGGCAGAAAGAGACCCAGTACTTC.

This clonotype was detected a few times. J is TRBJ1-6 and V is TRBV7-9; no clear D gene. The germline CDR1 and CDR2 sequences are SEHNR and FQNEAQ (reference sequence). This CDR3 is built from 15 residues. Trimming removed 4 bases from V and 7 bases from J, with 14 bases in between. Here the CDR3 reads CASSSFGVGNSPLHF. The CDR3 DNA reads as TGTGCCAGCAGCTCATTCGGGGTGGGGAATTCACCCCTCCACTTT. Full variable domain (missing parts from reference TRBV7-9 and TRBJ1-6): DTGVSQNPRHKITKRGQNVTFRCDPISEHNRLYWYRQTLGQGPEFLTYFQNEAQLEKSRLLSDRFSAERPKGSFSTLEIQRTEQGDSAMYLCASSSFGVGNSPLHFGNGTRLTVT.

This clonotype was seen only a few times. The CDR3 protein is CASSPVGFSNQPQHF. The CDR3 DNA reads as TGTGCCAGCAGCCCCGTCGGCTTTAGCAATCAGCCCCAGCATTTT. The V and J genes are TRBV12-3 or TRBV12-4 and TRBJ1-5; D unclear. V dropped 6 bases and J dropped 0 bases, with 12 bases sitting between them. The CDR3 loop spans 15 amino acids.

CDR3 protein: CASSLVTWDNYGYTF. DNA for the CDR3: TGTGCCAGCAGTTTAGTCACCTGGGATAACTATGGCTACACCTTC. This rearrangement joins TRBV28 to TRBJ1-2; D unclear. The CDR3 totals 15 residues. The V end lost 2 bases, the J end lost 1 base, and 11 bases lay between the germline ends. Germline V lookup: CDR1 MDHEN, CDR2 SYDVKM.

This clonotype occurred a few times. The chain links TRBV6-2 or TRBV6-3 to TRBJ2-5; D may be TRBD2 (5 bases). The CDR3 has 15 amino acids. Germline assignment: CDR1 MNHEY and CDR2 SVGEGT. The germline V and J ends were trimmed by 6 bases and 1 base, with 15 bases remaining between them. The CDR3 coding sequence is TGTGCCAGCAGCCACAGCCGGGGATCCCAAGAGACCCAGTACTTC. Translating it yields CASSHSRGSQETQYF.

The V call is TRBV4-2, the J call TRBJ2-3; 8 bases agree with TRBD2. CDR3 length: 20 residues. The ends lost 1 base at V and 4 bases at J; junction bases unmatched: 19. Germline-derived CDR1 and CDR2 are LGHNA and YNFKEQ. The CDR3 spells CASSQGPILRAGGVPDTQYF. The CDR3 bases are TGTGCCAGCAGCCAAGGACCGATTCTTCGTGCGGGGGGCGTCCCAGATACGCAGTATTTT.

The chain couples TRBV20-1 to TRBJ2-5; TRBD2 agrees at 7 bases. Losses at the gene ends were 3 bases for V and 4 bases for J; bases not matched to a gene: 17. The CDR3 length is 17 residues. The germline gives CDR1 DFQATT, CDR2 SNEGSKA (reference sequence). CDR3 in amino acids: CSASIFPSGEGGETQYF. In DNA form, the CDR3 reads TGCAGTGCTAGTATTTTCCCTAGCGGAGAAGGAGGAGAGACCCAGTACTTC.

The CDR3: CASSRTGGRLQPQHF. In DNA, the CDR3 is TGCGCCAGCAGCCGAACTGGGGGGCGGTTGCAGCCCCAGCATTTT. V usage is TRBV4-3 and J usage is TRBJ1-5; maybe TRBD1 (6 bases). The germline V and J ends were trimmed by 4 bases and 7 bases, with 17 bases remaining between them. CDR1 and CDR2 (germline): LGHNA, YSLEER. The CDR3 sequence is 15 residues long.

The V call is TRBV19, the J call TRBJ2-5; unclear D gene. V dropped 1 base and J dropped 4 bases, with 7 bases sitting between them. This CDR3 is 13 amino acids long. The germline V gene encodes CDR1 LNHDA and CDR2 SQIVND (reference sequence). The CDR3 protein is CASSIGQIETQYF. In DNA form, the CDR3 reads TGTGCCAGTAGTATAGGGCAGATAGAGACCCAGTACTTC.

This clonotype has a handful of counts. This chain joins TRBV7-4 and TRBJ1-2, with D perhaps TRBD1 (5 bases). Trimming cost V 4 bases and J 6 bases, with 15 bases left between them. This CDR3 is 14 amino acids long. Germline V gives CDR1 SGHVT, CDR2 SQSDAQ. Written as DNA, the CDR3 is TGTGCCAGCAGCTACCCCGGGACGGGAGATGGCTACACCTTC. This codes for CASSYPGTGDGYTF.

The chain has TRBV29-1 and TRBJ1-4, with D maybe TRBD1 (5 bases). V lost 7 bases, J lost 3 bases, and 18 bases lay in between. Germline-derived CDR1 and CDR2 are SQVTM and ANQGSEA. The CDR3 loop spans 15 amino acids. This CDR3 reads CSARRAGKPNEKLFF. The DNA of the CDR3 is TGCAGCGCCCGGCGAGCAGGGAAGCCTAATGAAAAACTGTTTTTT.

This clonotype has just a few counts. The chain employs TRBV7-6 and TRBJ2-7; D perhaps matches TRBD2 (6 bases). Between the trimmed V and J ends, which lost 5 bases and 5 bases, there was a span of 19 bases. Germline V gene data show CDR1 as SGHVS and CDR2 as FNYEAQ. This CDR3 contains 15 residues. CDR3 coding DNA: TGTGCCAGCAGCCCCTTTCCGGGGGTGAGGGACGAGCAGTACTTC. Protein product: CASSPFPGVRDEQYF.